Listed here are 25 T cell receptor beta chains from one sample, sequenced in a study of T cells after yellow fever vaccination. TCRdb re-called the 5' RACE reads through MiXCR, storing one row per CDR3 protein. The data show approximately 610,000 distinct CDR3 sequences, with 17% seen just once and around 15% held by the top ten. This specimen consisted of PBMCs, obtained less than 6 days after the first yellow fever vaccination. These receptor sequences come from a man between 18 and 35 years old who received the YFV17D yellow fever vaccine.

This clonotype showed up just a few times. This rearrangement joins TRBV29-1 to TRBJ1-1, with D possibly being TRBD1 (5 bases). This CDR3 is 12 amino acids long. In germline, CDR1 is SQVTM, CDR2 ANQGSEA. Trimming cost V 3 bases and J 2 bases, with 7 bases left between them. This chain's CDR3 is CSVDGANTEAFF. The CDR3 DNA reads as TGCAGCGTTGACGGGGCCAACACTGAAGCTTTCTTT.

J is TRBJ2-5 and V is TRBV10-3; D is unresolved. Trimming stripped 3 bases from V and 5 bases from J, with 13 bases between. In germline, CDR1 is ENHRY, CDR2 SYGVKD. The CDR3 is 14 amino acids. The chain's CDR3 is CAISELGPMETQYF. For the CDR3, the DNA is TGTGCCATCAGTGAACTCGGGCCTATGGAGACCCAGTACTTC.

Note on this clonotype: A read error may produce the germline difference seen at one junction end. The chain links TRBV29-1 to TRBJ2-3; TRBD2 agrees at 16 bases. This CDR3 region has 15 residues. CDR1 is SQVTM, CDR2 ANQGSEA, per germline. The DNA for the CDR3 is TGCAGCGGGGGACTAGCGGGGGGGTTCACAGATACGCAGTTTTTT. Translation: CSGGLAGGFTDTQFF.

This clonotype has at least ten counts. The V and J genes are TRBV3-1 and TRBJ2-7; TRBD1 matches 10 bases. Per the germline V gene, CDR1 is LGHDT and CDR2 is YNNKEL (reference sequence). This CDR3 has 16 amino acids. V shed 0 bases, J shed 2 bases, and the junction held 4 bases outside the gene matches. The CDR3 reads CASSQDWGTGAYEQYF. As DNA, the CDR3 is TGTGCCAGCAGCCAAGATTGGGGGACAGGGGCCTACGAGCAGTACTTC.

This chain links TRBV4-2 with TRBJ1-4, with 9 bases identical to TRBD1. With 0 bases clipped from V and 8 bases from J, the junction kept 7 bases outside the gene matches. CDR1 is LGHNA, CDR2 YNFKEQ, per germline. This CDR3 is 16 amino acids long. The CDR3 loop is CASSQDPGQGGEKLFF. In nucleotides, the CDR3 is TGTGCCAGCAGCCAAGATCCGGGACAGGGTGGGGAAAAACTGTTTTTT.

This clonotype was found a few times. The chain combines TRBV6-2 or TRBV6-3 with TRBJ2-3, with TRBD2 as a possible D gene (6 bases). V was trimmed by 5 bases and J by 0 bases, leaving 15 bases between them. The germline gives CDR1 MNHEY, CDR2 SVGEGT. The CDR3 is 16 residues long. CDR3 protein: CASSIPGAPSTDTQYF. The CDR3 DNA is TGTGCCAGCAGTATTCCGGGAGCACCTAGCACAGATACGCAGTATTTT.

The gene calls are TRBV6-2 or TRBV6-3 and TRBJ2-2, with D perhaps matching TRBD1 or TRBD2 (5 bases each). V shed 7 bases and J shed 9 bases, with 24 bases lying between them. The CDR3 sequence is 16 residues long. In germline, CDR1 is MNHEY, CDR2 SVGEGT. The CDR3 reads CASIKPGPAEVRELFF. The CDR3 bases are TGTGCCAGCATCAAACCGGGACCGGCCGAGGTTAGGGAGCTGTTTTTT.

Ten or more counts support this clonotype. The V call is TRBV10-3, the J call TRBJ2-7; D gene unclear. Germline lookup yields CDR1 ENHRY and CDR2 SYGVKD. The germline V and J ends were trimmed by 5 bases and 6 bases, with 11 bases remaining between them. CDR3 length equals 12 residues. The CDR3 sequence: CAISTDEREQYF. The CDR3 nucleotides read TGTGCCATCAGTACGGACGAACGCGAGCAGTACTTC.

The genes are TRBV7-9 and TRBJ2-1; 9 nucleotides agree with TRBD1. Germline assignment: CDR1 SEHNR and CDR2 FQNEAQ (reference sequence). The CDR3 contains 14 residues. V trimming: 4 bases; J trimming: 6 bases; junction bases outside the gene matches: 4. CDR3 in DNA: TGTGCCAGCAGCTCGCTGGACAGGGGCAATGAGCAGTTCTTC. Translating it yields CASSSLDRGNEQFF.

This clonotype was detected a few times. J is TRBJ2-5 and V is TRBV12-3 or TRBV12-4, with 12 bases that match TRBD1. Unmatched junction bases numbered 3, after V lost 6 bases and J lost 7 bases. There are 13 residues in the CDR3. The CDR3 spells CASRPGQGATQYF. The CDR3 coding sequence is TGTGCCAGCAGGCCGGGACAGGGGGCGACCCAGTACTTC.

In its sample, this clonotype was seen many times. The chain links TRBV7-8 to TRBJ2-2; 7 bases are a match to TRBD2. The CDR3 sequence is 16 residues long. The V and J ends lost 3 bases and 4 bases, in that order; junction bases with no gene match: 8. Looked up from germline, CDR1 is SGHVS and CDR2 is FQNEAQ. The CDR3 loop is CASSLGGAVATGELFF. DNA of the CDR3: TGTGCCAGCAGCTTGGGAGGGGCGGTAGCCACCGGGGAGCTGTTTTTT.

Remarks on this clonotype: A much larger clone differs by one base, so this may be a read error. This chain links TRBV7-6 with TRBJ2-3; D may correspond to TRBD1 or TRBD2 (6 bases each). This CDR3 comprises 13 residues. In germline, CDR1 is SGHVS, CDR2 FNYEAQ. Written as DNA, the CDR3 is TGTGCCAGCAGCTTTAGGGGGGCAGAGACGCCGTATTTT. Its translation is CASSFRGAETPYF.

Here the CDR3 reads CASSLVGGDEKLFF. The CDR3 DNA follows: TGCGCCAGCAGCTTGGTAGGGGGAGATGAAAAACTGTTTTTT. This chain joins TRBV5-1 and TRBJ1-4, with a weak D call TRBD1 (6 bases). The CDR3 has 14 residues. Germline V gene sequence: CDR1 SGHRS, CDR2 YFSETQ. V was shortened by 0 bases and J by 6 bases, with 9 bases between the two germline ends. The full variable domain, with the rest looked up from reference TRBV5-1 and TRBJ1-4, is KAGVTQTPRYLIKTRGQQVTLSCSPISGHRSVSWYQQTPGQGLQFLFEYFSETQRNKGNFPGRFSGRQFSNSRSEMNVSTLELGDSALYLCASSLVGGDEKLFFGSGTQLSVL.

The genes are TRBV7-9 and TRBJ1-2; TRBD1 might be the D (5 bases). The CDR3 extends over 15 amino acids. Trimming removed 5 bases at V and 4 bases at J, with 17 bases between. Germline values: CDR1 SEHNR, CDR2 FQNEAQ (reference sequence). CDR3 sequence reads: CASSEGDWAPYGYTF. CDR3 coding DNA: TGTGCCAGCAGCGAAGGGGACTGGGCCCCCTATGGCTACACCTTC.

This clonotype was seen ten or more times. The chain has TRBV7-2 and TRBJ2-3; D remains ambiguous. The CDR3 runs 16 residues. V lost 4 bases, J lost 0 bases, and 14 bases lay in between. The V gene's germline CDR1 is SGHTA and CDR2 FQGNSA. The CDR3 sequence is CASSSGLWASTDTQYF. For the CDR3, the DNA is TGTGCCAGCAGCTCCGGGCTGTGGGCTAGCACAGATACGCAGTATTTT.

The J gene is TRBJ2-1, the V gene TRBV5-1, with 10 bases fitting TRBD1. With 7 bases clipped from V and 3 bases from J, the junction kept 7 bases outside the gene matches. Per the germline V gene, CDR1 is SGHRS and CDR2 is YFSETQ. CDR3 size: 15 residues. CDR3 amino acids: CASGDRGPVYNEQFF. CDR3 DNA sequence: TGCGCCAGCGGCGACAGGGGGCCCGTCTACAATGAGCAGTTCTTC.

The CDR3, as DNA: TGTGCCAGCTCACCCTCGTCTGAGAATGAGCAGTTCTTC. It encodes CASSPSSENEQFF. The V call is TRBV18, the J call TRBJ2-1; D gene uncertain. This CDR3 region has 13 residues. CDR1 is KGHSH, CDR2 LQKENI, per germline. Trimming removed 3 bases from V and 7 bases from J, with 10 bases in between.

This clonotype showed up just a few times. This chain connects TRBV7-8 to TRBJ2-3; D remains unclear. CDR3 length: 15 amino acids. Germline V lookup: CDR1 SGHVS, CDR2 FQNEAQ. Trimming took 1 base from V and 7 from J, leaving 15 bases between them. The CDR3 DNA follows: TGTGCCAGCAGCTTAGAGGCGCCGGGCGGAAATACGCAGTATTTT. Its translation: CASSLEAPGGNTQYF. The full variable domain, rest sourced from reference TRBV7-8 and TRBJ2-3, is GAGVSQSPRYKVAKRGQDVALRCDPISGHVSLFWYQQALGQGPEFLTYFQNEAQLDKSGLPSDRFFAERPEGSVSTLKIQRTQQEDSAVYLCASSLEAPGGNTQYFGPGTRLTVL.

This clonotype was seen more than once but under ten times. The rearrangement joins TRBV9 to TRBJ2-3; TRBD1 matches at 7 bases. V lost 5 bases to trimming and J lost 5 bases; unmatched junction nucleotides: 5. Germline CDR1 is SGDLS and CDR2 is YYNGEE. CDR3 size: 13 residues. The CDR3 region has the DNA TGTGCCAGCAGTAGACAGGGAGAAGATACGCAGTATTTT. It codes for CASSRQGEDTQYF.

CDR3 nucleotides: TGTGCCAGCAGGGGACAGGGAAAAGCTTTCTTT. The encoded protein is CASRGQGKAFF. This chain uses TRBV5-5 with TRBJ1-1; TRBD1 matches at 9 bases. The germline V gene has CDR1 SGHKS and CDR2 YYEKEE (reference sequence). Losses at the gene ends were 5 bases for V and 9 bases for J; bases not matched to a gene: 2. There are 11 residues in the CDR3.

At least ten counts were recorded for this clonotype. V gene TRBV10-3 combines with J gene TRBJ2-3; 14 nucleotides agree with TRBD2. Germline V gene sequence: CDR1 ENHRY, CDR2 SYGVKD. Trimming at V came to 3 bases and at J to 10 bases, leaving 9 bases not matched to a gene. The CDR3 runs to 16 residues. The CDR3 sequence is CAISDPTSGGARAQYF. DNA of the CDR3: TGTGCCATCAGTGACCCGACTAGCGGGGGGGCCCGGGCGCAGTATTTT.

V is TRBV14 and J is TRBJ1-2; no firm D call. In germline, CDR1 is SGHDN, CDR2 FVKESK. The CDR3 totals 13 residues. With 0 bases removed from V and 10 bases from J, the gap between germline ends came to 12 bases. The CDR3: CASSQDRAGSYTF. In nucleotides, the CDR3 is TGTGCCAGCAGCCAAGATAGAGCGGGCTCCTACACCTTC.

The J gene is TRBJ1-1, the V gene TRBV27; 9 bases agree with TRBD1. CDR3 length: 15 amino acids. Germline lookup yields CDR1 MNHEY and CDR2 SMNVEV (reference sequence). J was trimmed by 7 bases and V by 1 base; bases with no gene match: 7. CDR3 bases: TGTGCCAGCAGTTTATACGGGGACAGGGTCCTTGAAGCTTTCTTT. This sequence encodes CASSLYGDRVLEAFF.

The rearrangement links TRBV7-9 to TRBJ2-7, with D uncertain. Germline CDR1 reads SEHNR; CDR2 reads FQNEAQ (reference sequence). Trimming cost V 1 base and J 3 bases, with 7 bases left between them. The CDR3 is 13 amino acids. The DNA of the CDR3 is TGTGCCAGCAGCTTAGAATACGGCTACGAGCAGTACGTC. Protein sequence: CASSLEYGYEQYV.

This clonotype was counted between two and nine times. The rearrangement uses TRBV11-2 and TRBJ2-3; D is unclear. The V and J ends lost 3 bases and 1 base respectively, with 11 bases between them. This CDR3 comprises 15 residues. Germline V gene data show CDR1 as SGHAT and CDR2 as FQNNGV. The CDR3 sequence: CASSLGSQGTDTQYF. The CDR3, as DNA: TGTGCCAGCAGCTTGGGGTCTCAAGGCACAGATACGCAGTATTTT.